The clone carrying this T cell receptor beta chain was detected only once. Its antigen is not identified. Around 1.8 micrograms of genomic DNA (from cryopreserved PBMCs) were used for TCR beta libraries. This sample stems from a study of cytotoxic CD8 clonotypes in ibrutinib-treated CLL. Broader study findings: For progressing versus sustained-remission patients, sampling times were not the same.

Only in-frame clones appear in the TCRdb table, and some are missing; sequencing was by immunoSEQ multiplex PCR. The sample yields some 130,000 clones, about 78% seen once. CDR3 length equals 15 residues. V was pared by 4 bases and J by 2 bases, with 5 bases of the junction left unmatched. Germline V CDR1 and CDR2: SNHLY, FYNNEI. This clonotype originated in a human donor with chronic lymphocytic leukemia. J is TRBJ1-1 and V is TRBV2; 9 positions agree with TRBD1. The input for sequencing was PBMCs, taken after 24 months of ibrutinib treatment. The CDR3 coding sequence is TGTGCCAGCAGTGTTGACAGGGGGTTTAACACTGAAGCTTTCTTT. Amino acid sequence: CASSVDRGFNTEAFF.